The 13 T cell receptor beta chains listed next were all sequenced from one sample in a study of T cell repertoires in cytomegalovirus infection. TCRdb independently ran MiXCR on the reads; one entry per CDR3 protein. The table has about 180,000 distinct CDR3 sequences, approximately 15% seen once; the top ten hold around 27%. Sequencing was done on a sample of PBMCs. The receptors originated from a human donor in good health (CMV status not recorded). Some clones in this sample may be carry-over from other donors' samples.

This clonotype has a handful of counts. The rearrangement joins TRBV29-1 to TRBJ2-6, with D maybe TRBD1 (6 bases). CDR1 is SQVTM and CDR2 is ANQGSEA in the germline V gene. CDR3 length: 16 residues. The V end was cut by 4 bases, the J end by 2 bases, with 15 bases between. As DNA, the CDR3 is TGCAGCGTTGTTTTCAGGGGAACGGCTGGGGCCAACGTCCTGACTTTC. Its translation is CSVVFRGTAGANVLTF.

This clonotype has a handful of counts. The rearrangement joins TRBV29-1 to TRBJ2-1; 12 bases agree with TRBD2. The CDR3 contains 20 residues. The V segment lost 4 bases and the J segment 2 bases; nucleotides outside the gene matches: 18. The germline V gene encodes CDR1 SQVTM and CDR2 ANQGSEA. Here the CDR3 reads CSVVARRKSTSGRPYNEQFF. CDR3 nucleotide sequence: TGCAGCGTTGTGGCCAGGCGTAAATCGACTAGCGGGAGACCCTACAATGAGCAGTTCTTC.

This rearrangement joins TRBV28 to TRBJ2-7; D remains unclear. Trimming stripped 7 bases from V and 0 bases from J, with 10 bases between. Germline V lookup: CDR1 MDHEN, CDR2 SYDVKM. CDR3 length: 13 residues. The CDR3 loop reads CASTGGSSYEQYF. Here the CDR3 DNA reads TGTGCCAGCACGGGCGGAAGCTCCTACGAGCAGTACTTC. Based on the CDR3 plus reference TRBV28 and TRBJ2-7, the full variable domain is DVKVTQSSRYLVKRTGEKVFLECVQDMDHENMFWYRQDPGLGLRLIYFSYDVKMKEKGDIPEGYSVSREKKERFSLILESASTNQTSMYLCASTGGSSYEQYFGPGTRLTVT.

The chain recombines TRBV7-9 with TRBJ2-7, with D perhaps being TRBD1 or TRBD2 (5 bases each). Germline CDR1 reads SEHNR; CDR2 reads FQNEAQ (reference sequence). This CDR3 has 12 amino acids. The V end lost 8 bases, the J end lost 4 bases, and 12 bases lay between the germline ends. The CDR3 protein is CASVGVPYEQYF. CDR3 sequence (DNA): TGTGCCAGCGTGGGGGTGCCGTACGAGCAGTACTTC. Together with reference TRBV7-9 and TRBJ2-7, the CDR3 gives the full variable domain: DTGVSQNPRHKITKRGQNVTFRCDPISEHNRLYWYRQTLGQGPEFLTYFQNEAQLEKSRLLSDRFSAERPKGSFSTLEIQRTEQGDSAMYLCASVGVPYEQYFGPGTRLTVT.

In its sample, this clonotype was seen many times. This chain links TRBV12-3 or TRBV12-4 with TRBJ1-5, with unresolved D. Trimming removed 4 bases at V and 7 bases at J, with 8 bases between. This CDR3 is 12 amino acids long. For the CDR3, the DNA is TGTGCCAGCAGTTCCCCGGAGCAGCCCCAGCATTTT. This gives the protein CASSSPEQPQHF.

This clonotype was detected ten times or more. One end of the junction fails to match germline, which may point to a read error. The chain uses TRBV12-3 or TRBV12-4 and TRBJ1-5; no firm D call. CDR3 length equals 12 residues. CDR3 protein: CASRLALQPQHF. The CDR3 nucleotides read TGTGCCAGCAGATTAGCTCTTCAGCCCCAGCATTTT.

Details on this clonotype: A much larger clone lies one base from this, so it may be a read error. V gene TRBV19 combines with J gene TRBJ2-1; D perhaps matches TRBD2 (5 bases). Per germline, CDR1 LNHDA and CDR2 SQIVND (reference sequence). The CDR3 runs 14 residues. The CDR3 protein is CASSLGRGWNEKFF. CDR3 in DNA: TGTGCCAGTAGTCTTGGCCGGGGATGGAATGAGAAGTTCTTC. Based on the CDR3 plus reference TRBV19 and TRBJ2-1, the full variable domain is DGGITQSPKYLFRKEGQNVTLSCEQNLNHDAMYWYRQDPGQGLRLIYYSQIVNDFQKGDIAEGYSVSREKKESFPLTVTSAQKNPTAFYLCASSLGRGWNEKFFGPGTRLTVL.

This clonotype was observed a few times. The CDR3 sequence: CASSSWARGYTF. For the CDR3, the DNA is TGTGCCAGCAGCTCTTGGGCGAGGGGCTACACCTTC. The V and J genes are TRBV11-2 and TRBJ1-2; D unresolved. This CDR3 comprises 12 residues. Germline-derived CDR1 and CDR2 are SGHAT and FQNNGV. Trimming pared 4 bases from V and 8 bases from J, leaving 11 bases between. Supplemented by reference TRBV11-2 and TRBJ1-2, the full variable domain reads EAGVAQSPRYKIIEKRQSVAFWCNPISGHATLYWYQQILGQGPKLLIQFQNNGVVDDSQLPKDRFSAERLKGVDSTLKIQPAKLEDSAVYLCASSSWARGYTFGSGTRLTVV.

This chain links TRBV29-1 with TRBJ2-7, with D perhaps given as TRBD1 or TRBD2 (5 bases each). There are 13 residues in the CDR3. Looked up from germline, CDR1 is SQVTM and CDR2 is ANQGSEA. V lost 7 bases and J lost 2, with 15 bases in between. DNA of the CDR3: TGCAGCGCAGTACGGGACCTCACCTACGAGCAGTACTTC. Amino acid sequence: CSAVRDLTYEQYF.

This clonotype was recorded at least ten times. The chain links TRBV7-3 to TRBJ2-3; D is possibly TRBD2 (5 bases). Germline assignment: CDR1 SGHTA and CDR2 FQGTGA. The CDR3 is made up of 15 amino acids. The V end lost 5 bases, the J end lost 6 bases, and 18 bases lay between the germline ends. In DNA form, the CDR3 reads TGTGCCAGCAGCGAAACGGCTAGCCCTCGGGATACGCAGTATTTT. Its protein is CASSETASPRDTQYF.

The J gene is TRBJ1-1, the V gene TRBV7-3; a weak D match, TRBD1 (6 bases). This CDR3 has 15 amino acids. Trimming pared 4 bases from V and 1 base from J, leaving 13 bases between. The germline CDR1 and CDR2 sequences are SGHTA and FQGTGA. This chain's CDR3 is CASSSKTGTNTEAFF. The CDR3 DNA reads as TGTGCCAGCAGCTCGAAGACAGGAACGAACACTGAAGCTTTCTTT.

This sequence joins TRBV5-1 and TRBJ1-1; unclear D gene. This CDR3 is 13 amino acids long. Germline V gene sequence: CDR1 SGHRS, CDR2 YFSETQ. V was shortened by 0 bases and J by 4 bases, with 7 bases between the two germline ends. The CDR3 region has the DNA TGCGCCAGCAGCTTGGGAAAGGTCACTGAAGCTTTCTTT. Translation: CASSLGKVTEAFF.

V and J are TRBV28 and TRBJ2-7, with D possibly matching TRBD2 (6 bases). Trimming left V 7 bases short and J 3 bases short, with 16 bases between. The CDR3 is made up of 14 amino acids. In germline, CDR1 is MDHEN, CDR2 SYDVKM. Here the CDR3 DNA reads TGTGCCAGCACCTTCGCGGGACTCGGCTACGAGCAGTACTTC. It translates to CASTFAGLGYEQYF.